The 2 T cell receptor beta chains below all came from one sample that was sequenced in a study of OX40 agonist ivuxolimab in advanced cancers. Generated by immunoSEQ multiplex PCR, the TCRdb table keeps only in-frame clones and is missing some. Of roughly 72,000 clones detected, roughly 89% appear once; the ten largest clones hold 11%. Sequenced material: CD4+ or CD8+ T cells sorted from blood, taken in a trial of the OX40 agonist ivuxolimab. These receptors all come from an adult with an advanced solid tumor such as melanoma, head and neck, liver or kidney cancer.

This chain joins TRBV28 and TRBJ2-5; TRBD2 might be the D (6 bases). This CDR3 region has 14 residues. CDR1 is MDHEN and CDR2 is SYDVKM in the germline V gene. Between the trimmed V and J ends, which lost 3 bases and 1 base, there was a span of 9 bases. CDR3 protein: CASSFGGSQETQYF. CDR3 nucleotide sequence: TGTGCCAGCAGTTTTGGGGGGAGCCAAGAGACCCAGTACTTC.

This chain joins TRBV5-1 and TRBJ2-7, with 12 bases lining up with TRBD2. Looked up from germline, CDR1 is SGHRS and CDR2 is YFSETQ. Losses at the gene ends were 0 bases for V and 7 bases for J; bases not matched to a gene: 5. CDR3 size: 15 residues. CDR3: CASSLGLAGEGEQYF. The CDR3 DNA reads TGCGCCAGCAGCTTGGGACTAGCGGGAGAAGGGGAGCAGTACTTC.